This T cell receptor (beta chain) came from a study of blood T cell repertoires in COVID-19. In the study overall: Collection of acute and convalescent COVID-19 samples took place in the United States, Italy and Spain. PBMCs, B-cell-depleted T cells, or T cells provided the cDNA or gDNA that made up the material.

The trim removed 1 base at V and 9 bases at J, leaving 2 bases unmatched. The CDR3 length is 15 residues. Germline V lookup: CDR1 SNHLY, CDR2 FYNNEI. Study processing details: By means of reference gene primer amplification, nucleated cell counts were estimated. Assay: immunoSEQ multiplex PCR; the TCRdb copy retains only in-frame clones and omits some. V and J calls and clone size are those listed in that table; D and trimming were worked out from the DNA. The table lists roughly 140,000 clones, approximately 84% of them singletons, with roughly 8% in the top ten. J is TRBJ1-6 and V is TRBV2; 11 bases are a match to TRBD1. Sequencing was performed on peripheral blood. The source of this sequence is a human donor in a cohort sampled during active COVID-19. CDR3 sequence (DNA): TGTGCCAGCAGTGAAGGGACAGGGGGCATTTCACCCCTCCACTTT. It codes for CASSEGTGGISPLHF.